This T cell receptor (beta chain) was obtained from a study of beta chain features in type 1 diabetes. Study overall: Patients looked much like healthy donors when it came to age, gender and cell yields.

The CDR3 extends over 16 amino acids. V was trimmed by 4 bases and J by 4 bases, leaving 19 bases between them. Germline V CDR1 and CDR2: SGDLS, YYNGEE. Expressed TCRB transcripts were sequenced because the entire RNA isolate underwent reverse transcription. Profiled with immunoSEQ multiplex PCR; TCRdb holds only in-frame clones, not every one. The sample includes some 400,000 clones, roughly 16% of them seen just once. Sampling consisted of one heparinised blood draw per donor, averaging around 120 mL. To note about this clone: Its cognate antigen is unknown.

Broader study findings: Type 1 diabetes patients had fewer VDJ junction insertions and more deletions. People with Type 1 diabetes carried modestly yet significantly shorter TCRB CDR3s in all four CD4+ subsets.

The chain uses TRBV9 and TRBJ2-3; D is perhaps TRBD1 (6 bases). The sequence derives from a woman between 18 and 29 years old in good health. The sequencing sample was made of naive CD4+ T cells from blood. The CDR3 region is CASSPRRDIPSDTQYF. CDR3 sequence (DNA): TGTGCCAGCAGCCCCCGCCGGGACATTCCATCAGATACGCAGTATTTT.